The clone carrying this TCR beta chain has more than one count but fewer than ten. This entry is derived from a study of blood T cell repertoires in COVID-19. Overall study context: Collection of acute and convalescent COVID-19 samples took place in the United States, Italy and Spain.

Looked up from germline, CDR1 is SGDLS and CDR2 is YYNGEE. The CDR3 contains 17 residues. The V and J ends lost 3 bases and 5 bases, in that order; junction bases with no gene match: 10. In the authors' workflow: Reference gene primer amplification in the assay estimated nucleated cell counts. The assay was immunoSEQ multiplex PCR, and TCRdb's table has in-frame clones only and misses some. V and J calls and clone size follow that table, whereas D and trimming were derived from the DNA. The table has roughly 410,000 clones, roughly nine tenths seen once. The sequence was obtained from a middle-aged man with acute or convalescent COVID-19. The genes are TRBV9 and TRBJ2-5; 13 bases agree with TRBD2. Sequencing was carried out using peripheral blood. The CDR3 nucleotides read TGTGCCAGCAGCGGTGGGACTAGCGGGGATGAGCGGGAGACCCAGTACTTC. This gives the protein CASSGGTSGDERETQYF.